This TCR beta chain was captured in a study of blood T cell repertoires in COVID-19. Overall study: Sites across the United States, Italy and Spain contributed samples from acute and convalescent COVID-19. T cells, B-cell-depleted T cells, or PBMCs supplied cDNA or gDNA.

Authors' analysis steps: Reference gene primer amplification in the assay estimated nucleated cell counts. TCRdb's table, derived via immunoSEQ multiplex PCR, lists solely in-frame clones and lacks some. V and J calls and clone size are those listed in that table; D and trimming were worked out from the DNA. This sample has 200,000 to 300,000 clones, with over 75% found just once. This clone appeared a single time. Germline V lookup: CDR1 MNHEY, CDR2 SVGAGI. Trimming left V 3 bases short and J 1 base short, with 13 bases between. The CDR3 is made up of 15 amino acids. Material for sequencing was peripheral blood. The V call is TRBV6-5, the J call TRBJ2-7; possible D gene TRBD2, 6 bases. The receptor was derived from a human donor in a cohort sampled during active COVID-19. The DNA of the CDR3 is TGTGCCAGCAGTTATGGAGGGCCGATGTCCTACGAGCAGTACTTC. Its protein product is CASSYGGPMSYEQYF.